These 18 T cell receptor beta chains were sequenced from one sample in a study of T cell repertoires in cytomegalovirus infection (dated by TCRdb to the late 2010s). The treatment or condition label here, explained by the study, means: in vitro stimulation with specific CMV peptide epitopes to enrich CMV-specific T cells. These TCRs are of unknown antigen specificity. Sequencer: Illumina HiSeq 1500. Using fastp trimming at Q25 and MiXCR clonotype assembly, TCRdb reanalyzed the public sequencing data and kept in-frame beta chains. CDR3 protein duplicates are merged, each entry listing the most common genes and DNA. The sample yields around 540,000 distinct CDR3 sequences; roughly 34% were counted once. The ten largest clones add up to roughly 17% of the sample. Sequences were derived from cultured PBMCs, sampled from culture after CMV antigen stimulation. The receptors originated from a human donor in good health (CMV status not recorded). Some clones in this sample may be carry-over from other donors' samples.

Many counts were recorded for this clonotype. This chain connects TRBV7-6 to TRBJ2-3; TRBD2 matches at 9 bases. The CDR3 runs 16 residues. CDR1 and CDR2 (germline): SGHVS, FNYEAQ. The V gene end was trimmed by 1 base and the J gene end by 2 bases; junction bases not matched to a gene: 4. This CDR3 is CASSLGLAEVTDTQYF. The CDR3 region has the DNA TGTGCCAGCAGCTTAGGACTAGCGGAGGTCACAGATACGCAGTATTTT.

V gene TRBV19 combines with J gene TRBJ2-7, with unresolved D. Germline V CDR1 and CDR2: LNHDA, SQIVND (reference sequence). The CDR3 runs 13 residues. V was clipped by 4 bases and J by 5 bases, with 12 bases between them. CDR3 sequence reads: CASSNHEDDEQYF. CDR3 nucleotide sequence: TGTGCCAGTAGTAACCACGAGGACGACGAGCAGTACTTC.

This clonotype was recorded a few times. The rearrangement links TRBV10-3 to TRBJ1-1; TRBD1 matches at 8 bases. Losses at the gene ends were 10 bases for V and 6 bases for J; bases not matched to a gene: 4. The CDR3 is 11 residues long. Germline-derived CDR1 and CDR2 are ENHRY and SYGVKD. In DNA, the CDR3 is TGTGCCACCCAGGGGGCCTCTGAAGCTTTCTTT. Encoded protein: CATQGASEAFF.

Only a few counts were recorded for this clonotype. The CDR3 DNA sequence: TGTGCCAGCAGTGCAGGGCGGGGGAACACTGAAGCTTTCTTT. As protein: CASSAGRGNTEAFF. This chain links TRBV27 with TRBJ1-1; perhaps TRBD1 as D (5 bases). This CDR3 has 14 residues. Deletions cut 5 bases from V and 1 base from J, with 11 bases between. From germline, CDR1 is MNHEY and CDR2 SMNVEV (reference sequence).

The rearrangement links TRBV30 to TRBJ1-2, with unresolved D. The V end was cut by 0 bases, the J end by 0 bases, with 5 bases between. The length of the CDR3 is 13 residues. Germline V gene sequence: CDR1 GTSNPN, CDR2 SVGIG (reference sequence). In DNA, the CDR3 is TGTGCCTGGAGTGTACCGGCTAACTATGGCTACACCTTC. This codes for CAWSVPANYGYTF.

In this sample, this clonotype turned up a few times. This chain joins TRBV10-3 and TRBJ1-1, with D tentatively TRBD1 (5 bases). The CDR3 spans 15 residues. Per the germline V gene, CDR1 is ENHRY and CDR2 is SYGVKD. V lost 1 base and J 0 bases, leaving 9 bases between the germline ends. CDR3 sequence: CAISEYRPLNTEAFF. CDR3 in DNA: TGTGCCATCAGTGAGTACAGGCCTTTGAACACTGAAGCTTTCTTT.

This sequence joins TRBV27 and TRBJ2-1, with 9 positions matching TRBD2. Germline V gene lookup returns CDR1 MNHEY and CDR2 SMNVEV (reference sequence). The CDR3 loop spans 15 amino acids. V was pared by 6 bases and J by 5 bases, with 8 bases of the junction left unmatched. The CDR3 region is CASSTGTSLHNEQFF. The DNA for the CDR3 is TGTGCCAGCAGCACCGGGACTAGCCTTCACAATGAGCAGTTCTTC.

The rearrangement links TRBV7-9 to TRBJ1-4, with unresolved D. The CDR3 extends over 15 amino acids. CDR1 is SEHNR and CDR2 is FQNEAQ in the germline V gene (reference sequence). V dropped 5 bases and J dropped 0 bases, with 10 bases sitting between them. The CDR3 nucleotides read TGTGCCAGCAGCCTCCGCGGGGCAACTAATGAAAAACTGTTTTTT. This sequence encodes CASSLRGATNEKLFF.

The chain combines TRBV2 with TRBJ2-5; tentatively, D is TRBD1 (6 bases). Trimming removed 2 bases from V and 5 bases from J, with 15 bases in between. There are 15 residues in the CDR3. CDR1 is SNHLY and CDR2 is FYNNEI in the germline V gene. CDR3 nucleotide sequence: TGTGCCAGCAGTGAACCGGACAGTTCAGGGGAGACCCAGTACTTC. Translated, it gives CASSEPDSSGETQYF. Filled out from reference TRBV2 and TRBJ2-5, the complete variable domain reads EPEVTQTPSHQVTQMGQEVILRCVPISNHLYFYWYRQILGQKVEFLVSFYNNEISEKSEIFDDQFSVERPDGSNFTLKIRSTKLEDSAMYFCASSEPDSSGETQYFGPGTRLLVL.

V gene TRBV9 combines with J gene TRBJ2-2; D assignment may be TRBD1 or TRBD2 (6 bases each). This CDR3 contains 16 residues. V shed 0 bases and J shed 2 bases, with 11 bases lying between them. Germline V gene data show CDR1 as SGDLS and CDR2 as YYNGEE. CDR3: CASSVEGGANTGELFF. Here the CDR3 DNA reads TGTGCCAGCAGCGTAGAGGGGGGCGCTAACACCGGGGAGCTGTTTTTT. Filled out from reference TRBV9 and TRBJ2-2, the complete variable domain reads DSGVTQTPKHLITATGQRVTLRCSPRSGDLSVYWYQQSLDQGLQFLIQYYNGEERAKGNILERFSAQQFPDLHSELNLSSLELGDSALYFCASSVEGGANTGELFFGEGSRLTVL.

V and J are TRBV12-3 or TRBV12-4 and TRBJ1-2, with 9 bases that match TRBD1. CDR3 length: 12 amino acids. V lost 8 bases and J lost 6; bases outside the gene matches: 4. CDR3 in DNA: TGTGCCAGCCTGGGACAGGGCCATGGCTACACCTTC. This gives the protein CASLGQGHGYTF.

A remark on this clonotype: This may come from a read error, since a much larger clone is one base off. This chain uses TRBV7-2 with TRBJ2-1; D ambiguous. Per germline, CDR1 SGHTA and CDR2 FQGNSA. The ends were cut back, 10 bases at V and 5 bases at J, with 9 bases in the middle. The CDR3 extends over 11 amino acids. CDR3 in amino acids: CANSKNNEQFF. The CDR3 DNA follows: TGTGCCAACAGTAAGAACAATGAGCAGTTCTTC.

This chain connects TRBV7-8 to TRBJ1-1, with D unresolved. CDR1 and CDR2 from the germline V gene are SGHVS and FQNEAQ. The CDR3 is 13 residues long. V was shortened by 0 bases and J by 8 bases, with 10 bases between the two germline ends. The CDR3 region is CASSLALPREAFF. Here the CDR3 DNA reads TGTGCCAGCAGCTTAGCTTTGCCCCGCGAAGCTTTCTTT. Based on the CDR3 plus reference TRBV7-8 and TRBJ1-1, the full variable domain is GAGVSQSPRYKVAKRGQDVALRCDPISGHVSLFWYQQALGQGPEFLTYFQNEAQLDKSGLPSDRFFAERPEGSVSTLKIQRTQQEDSAVYLCASSLALPREAFFGQGTRLTVV.

The V and J genes are TRBV11-2 and TRBJ2-7; a possible D gene is TRBD2 (5 bases). The germline gives CDR1 SGHAT, CDR2 FQNNGV. V was clipped by 1 base and J by 2 bases, with 18 bases between them. CDR3 length: 17 amino acids. CDR3 bases: TGTGCCAGCAGCTTAGGCGGACTTGCGTTAGGGACCTACGAGCAGTACGTC. It codes for CASSLGGLALGTYEQYV.

This clonotype was recorded a few times. The rearrangement joins TRBV7-3 to TRBJ2-3, with D possibly being TRBD2 (6 bases). The CDR3 has 14 amino acids. The germline V gene encodes CDR1 SGHTA and CDR2 FQGTGA. Trimming removed 6 bases from V and 6 bases from J, with 16 bases in between. The CDR3 coding sequence is TGTGCCAGCAGGGGGGGATCCGGAGGGGATACGCAGTATTTT. Translating it yields CASRGGSGGDTQYF.

The chain combines TRBV19 with TRBJ1-2; D call uncertain. V lost 1 base to trimming and J lost 2 bases, with 5 bases between them. The CDR3 runs 13 residues. CDR1 and CDR2 from the germline V gene are LNHDA and SQIVND (reference sequence). The CDR3 sequence: CASSIALNYGYTF. Here the CDR3 DNA reads TGTGCCAGTAGTATAGCCCTAAACTATGGCTACACCTTC.

This clonotype is termed medium-sized (0.01 to 0.1%). The J gene is TRBJ2-5, the V gene TRBV7-9, with D uncertain. V was clipped by 1 base and J by 3 bases, with 15 bases between them. The germline CDR1 and CDR2 sequences are SEHNR and FQNEAQ (reference sequence). The CDR3 length is 16 residues. In nucleotides, the CDR3 is TGTGCCAGCAGCTTAGTACACTTCCAGCCAGAAGAGACCCAGTACTTC. Translation gives CASSLVHFQPEETQYF.

This clonotype was counted a few times. The chain combines TRBV7-9 with TRBJ2-3; D gene ambiguous. V lost 4 bases to trimming and J lost 4 bases, with 9 bases between them. The CDR3 spans 13 residues. Looked up from germline, CDR1 is SEHNR and CDR2 is FQNEAQ (reference sequence). Written as DNA, the CDR3 is TGTGCCAGCAGCTCAATGGGTTCAGATACGCAGTATTTT. Translating gives CASSSMGSDTQYF.